There are a few counts of the clone carrying this TCR beta chain. One entry per CDR3 protein, called by TCRdb with MiXCR from the 5' RACE reads. The repertoire includes about 71,000 distinct CDR3 sequences, roughly 15% of them detected once, and around 15% sits in the top ten. The data belong to a study of early T cells in non-severe SARS-CoV-2 infection. V lost 8 bases and J 4 bases, leaving 14 bases between the germline ends. The CDR3 sequence is 12 residues long. Germline CDR1 and CDR2: DFQATT and SNEGSKA (reference sequence). The TCR sequence derives from an adult who was a healthcare worker with PCR-confirmed SARS-CoV-2 infection or an uninfected control (not recorded which). Sequencing was carried out using whole blood. The rearrangement links TRBV20-1 to TRBJ1-2; D remains ambiguous. The CDR3 sequence is CSTLQDFYGYTF. The CDR3 DNA reads TGCAGTACCTTGCAGGATTTCTATGGCTACACCTTC.